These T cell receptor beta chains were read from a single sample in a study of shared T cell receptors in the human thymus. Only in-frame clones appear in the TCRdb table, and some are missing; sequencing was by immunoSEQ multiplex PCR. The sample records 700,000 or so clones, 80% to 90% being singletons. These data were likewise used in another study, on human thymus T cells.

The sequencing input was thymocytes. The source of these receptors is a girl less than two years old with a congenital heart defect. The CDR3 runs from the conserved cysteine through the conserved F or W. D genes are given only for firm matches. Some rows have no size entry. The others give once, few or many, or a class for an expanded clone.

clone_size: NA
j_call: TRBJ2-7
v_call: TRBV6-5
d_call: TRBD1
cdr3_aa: CASSDRDRGREQYF
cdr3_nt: TGTGCCAGCAGTGACCGGGACAGGGGGCGCGAGCAGTACTTC

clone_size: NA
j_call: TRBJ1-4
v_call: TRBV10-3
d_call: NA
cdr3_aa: CAISEGSGGYEKLFF
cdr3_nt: TGTGCCATCAGTGAAGGTAGTGGGGGGTACGAAAAACTGTTTTTT

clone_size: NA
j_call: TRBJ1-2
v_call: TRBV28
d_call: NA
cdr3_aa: CASSLTGLIGYTF
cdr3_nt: TGTGCCAGCAGTTTAACAGGGTTGATTGGCTACACCTTC

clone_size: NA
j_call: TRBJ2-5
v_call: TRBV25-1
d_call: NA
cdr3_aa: CASSESDRKETQYF
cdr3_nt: TGTGCCAGCAGTGAATCCGACAGAAAAGAGACCCAGTACTTC

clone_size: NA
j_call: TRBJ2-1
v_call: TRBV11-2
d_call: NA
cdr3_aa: CASSLQGMDNNEQFF
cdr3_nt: TGTGCCAGCAGCCTCCAGGGAATGGACAACAATGAGCAGTTCTTC

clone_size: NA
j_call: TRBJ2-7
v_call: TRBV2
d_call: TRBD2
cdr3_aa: CASIRTSEGYEQYF
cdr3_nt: TGTGCCAGCATCCGGACTAGCGAGGGGTACGAGCAGTACTTC

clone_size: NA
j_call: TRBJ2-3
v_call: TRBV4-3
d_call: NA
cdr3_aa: CASSQDPPGEALSTDTQYF
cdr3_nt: TGCGCCAGCAGCCAAGATCCGCCCGGGGAGGCACTTAGCACAGATACGCAGTATTTT

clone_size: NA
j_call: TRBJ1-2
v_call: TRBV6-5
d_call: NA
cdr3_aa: CASSPDQGNYGYTF
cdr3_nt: TGTGCCAGCAGCCCAGATCAGGGTAACTATGGCTACACCTTC

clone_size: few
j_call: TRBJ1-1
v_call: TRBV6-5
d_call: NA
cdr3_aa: CASSSPHTGNTEAFF
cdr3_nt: TGTGCCAGCAGTTCCCCCCACACAGGGAACACTGAAGCTTTCTTT

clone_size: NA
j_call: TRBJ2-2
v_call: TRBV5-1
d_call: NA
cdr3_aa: CASSYRPPPASMNTGELFF
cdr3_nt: TGCGCCAGCAGCTACCGCCCTCCCCCAGCGAGTATGAACACCGGGGAGCTGTTTTTT

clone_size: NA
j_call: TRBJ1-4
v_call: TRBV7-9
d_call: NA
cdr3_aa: CASSLCKDRETNEKLFF
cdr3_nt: TGTGCCAGCAGCCTTTGCAAAGACCGGGAAACTAATGAAAAACTGTTTTTT

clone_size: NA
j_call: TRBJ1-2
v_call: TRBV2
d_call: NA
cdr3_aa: CASKRQIVEGYTF
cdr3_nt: TGTGCCAGCAAACGACAGATTGTGGAGGGCTACACCTTC

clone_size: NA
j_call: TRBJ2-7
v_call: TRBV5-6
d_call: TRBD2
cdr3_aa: CASSPPTSGYEQYF
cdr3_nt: TGTGCCAGCAGCCCGCCGACTAGCGGCTACGAGCAGTACTTC

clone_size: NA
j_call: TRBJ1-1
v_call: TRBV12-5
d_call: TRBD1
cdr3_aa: CASGLAPGTGGTEAFF
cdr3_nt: TGTGCTAGTGGTTTGGCCCCCGGGACAGGGGGCACTGAAGCTTTCTTT

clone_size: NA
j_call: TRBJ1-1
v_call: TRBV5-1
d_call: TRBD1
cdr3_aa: CASSSIGTGNTEAFF
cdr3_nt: TGCGCCAGCAGCTCTATAGGGACAGGCAACACTGAAGCTTTCTTT

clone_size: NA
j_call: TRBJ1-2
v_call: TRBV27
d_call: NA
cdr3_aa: CASSPLYVGDGYTF
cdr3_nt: TGTGCCAGCAGCCCCCTTTATGTAGGGGATGGCTACACCTTC

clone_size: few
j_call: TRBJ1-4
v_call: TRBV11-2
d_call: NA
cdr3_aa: CASSLEQKNEKLFF
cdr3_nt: TGTGCCAGCAGCTTAGAACAGAAAAATGAAAAACTGTTTTTT

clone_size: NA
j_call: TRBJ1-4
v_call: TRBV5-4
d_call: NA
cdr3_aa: CASSFRTAEKLFF
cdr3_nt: TGTGCCAGCAGCTTCCGGACAGCTGAAAAACTGTTTTTT